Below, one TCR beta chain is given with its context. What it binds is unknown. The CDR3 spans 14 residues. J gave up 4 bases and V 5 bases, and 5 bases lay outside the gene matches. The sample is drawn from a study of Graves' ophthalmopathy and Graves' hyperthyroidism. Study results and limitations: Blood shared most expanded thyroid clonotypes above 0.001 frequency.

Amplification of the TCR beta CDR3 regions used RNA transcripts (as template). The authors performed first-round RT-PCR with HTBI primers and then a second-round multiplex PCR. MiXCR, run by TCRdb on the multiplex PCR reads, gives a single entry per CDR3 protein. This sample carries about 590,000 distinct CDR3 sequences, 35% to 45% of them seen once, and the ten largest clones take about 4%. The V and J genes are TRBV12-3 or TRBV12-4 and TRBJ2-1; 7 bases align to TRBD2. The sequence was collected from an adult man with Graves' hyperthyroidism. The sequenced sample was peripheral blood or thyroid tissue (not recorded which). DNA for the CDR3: TGTGCCAGCAGTGAACGGGGGGAGTACAATGAGCAGTTCTTC. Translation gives CASSERGEYNEQFF.